Shown below are 5 T cell receptor beta chains from a single sample sequenced in a study of T cell repertoires in cytomegalovirus infection (dated by TCRdb to about 2019). Reading the label with the study, this specimen's treatment or condition is: in vitro stimulation with specific CMV peptide epitopes to enrich CMV-specific T cells. Their specific antigens are unknown. Instrument used: Illumina HiSeq 1500. The raw public data were reprocessed by TCRdb itself: fastp quality trimming at Q25, MiXCR clonotype calling, in-frame beta chains only. Each entry merges the rows of one CDR3 protein and shows their most common DNA and genes. A total of approximately 1,000,000 distinct CDR3 sequences appear in this sample, more than 25% of them only once. Roughly an eighth of the sample goes to the ten largest clones. The sample consisted of cultured CD8+ T cells from PBMCs, taken from culture after CMV antigen stimulation. The receptor set was obtained from a human donor in good health (CMV status not recorded). Some clones in this sample may be carry-over from other donors' samples.

The chain couples TRBV2 to TRBJ1-6, with no clear D. CDR3 length: 13 amino acids. Per the germline V gene, CDR1 is SNHLY and CDR2 is FYNNEI. V lost 8 bases, J lost 7 bases, and 12 bases lay in between. CDR3 coding DNA: TGTGCCAGCCCCGAGGGCAAGAATTCACCCCTCCACTTT. Residues: CASPEGKNSPLHF.

The chain has TRBV5-1 and TRBJ2-3; D gene unclear. The CDR3 has 15 amino acids. Germline loops: CDR1 SGHRS, CDR2 YFSETQ. Trimming pared 4 bases from V and 0 bases from J, leaving 12 bases between. The CDR3 nucleotides read TGCGCCAGCAGCGCGACTCCCGCGAGCACAGATACGCAGTATTTT. Protein: CASSATPASTDTQYF.

The chain joins TRBV2 to TRBJ2-1, with a tentative D call TRBD1 (5 bases). Trimming shortened V by 8 bases and J by 1 base, and 12 bases separated the two germline ends. This CDR3 contains 14 residues. The germline V gene has CDR1 SNHLY and CDR2 FYNNEI. As DNA, the CDR3 is TGTGCCAGCCTTAAACAGGATTCCTACAATGAGCAGTTCTTC. Its protein is CASLKQDSYNEQFF.

The chain joins TRBV5-1 to TRBJ1-2, with TRBD1 as a possible D gene (5 bases). The germline CDR1 and CDR2 sequences are SGHRS and YFSETQ. The CDR3 sequence is 15 residues long. Deletions cut 4 bases from V and 3 bases from J, with 16 bases between. CDR3 nucleotide sequence: TGCGCCAGCAGCGTCACGACAGACCAGCACTATGGCTACACCTTC. Translation gives CASSVTTDQHYGYTF.

This clonotype showed up just a few times. This chain joins TRBV2 and TRBJ1-1; 8 bases line up with TRBD1. V was clipped by 7 bases and J by 4 bases; unmatched bases: 8. Germline V lookup: CDR1 SNHLY, CDR2 FYNNEI. This CDR3 spans 14 amino acids. The CDR3: CASTVRGQGTEAFF. DNA for the CDR3: TGTGCCAGCACGGTCAGGGGGCAGGGCACTGAAGCTTTCTTT. Variable domain in full (rest from reference TRBV2 and TRBJ1-1): EPEVTQTPSHQVTQMGQEVILRCVPISNHLYFYWYRQILGQKVEFLVSFYNNEISEKSEIFDDQFSVERPDGSNFTLKIRSTKLEDSAMYFCASTVRGQGTEAFFGQGTRLTVV.